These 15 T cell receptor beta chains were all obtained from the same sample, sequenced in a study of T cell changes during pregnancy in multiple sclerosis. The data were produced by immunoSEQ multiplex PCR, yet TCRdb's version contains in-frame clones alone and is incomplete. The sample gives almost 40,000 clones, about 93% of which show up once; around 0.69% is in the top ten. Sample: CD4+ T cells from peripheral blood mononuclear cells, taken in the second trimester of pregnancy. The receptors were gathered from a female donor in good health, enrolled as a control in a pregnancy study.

CDR3 region: CASSAGQGGSNQPQHF. DNA of the CDR3: TGTGCCAGCAGCGCCGGACAGGGAGGTAGCAATCAGCCCCAGCATTTT. This chain links TRBV9 with TRBJ1-5; 8 bases fit TRBD1. Germline CDR1 and CDR2: SGDLS and YYNGEE. The CDR3 covers 16 residues. Trimming at V came to 3 bases and at J to 0 bases, leaving 5 bases not matched to a gene. Full variable domain (outside the CDR3, taken from reference TRBV9 and TRBJ1-5): DSGVTQTPKHLITATGQRVTLRCSPRSGDLSVYWYQQSLDQGLQFLIQYYNGEERAKGNILERFSAQQFPDLHSELNLSSLELGDSALYFCASSAGQGGSNQPQHFGDGTRLSIL.

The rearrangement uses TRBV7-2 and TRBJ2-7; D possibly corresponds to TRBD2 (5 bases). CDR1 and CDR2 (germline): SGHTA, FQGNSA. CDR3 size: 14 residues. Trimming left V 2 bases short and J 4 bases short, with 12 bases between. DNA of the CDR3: TGTGCCAGCAGCTTAAGAGCTAGCCCTTACGAGCAGTACTTC. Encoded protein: CASSLRASPYEQYF.

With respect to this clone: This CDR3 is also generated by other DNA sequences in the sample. CDR3 sequence reads: CASSPGTAIYGYTF. The CDR3 DNA sequence: TGTGCCAGCAGTCCGGGGACAGCAATCTATGGCTACACCTTC. The V and J genes are TRBV28 and TRBJ1-2; 7 bases line up with TRBD1. J was trimmed by 4 bases and V by 5 bases; bases with no gene match: 7. The CDR3 is made up of 14 amino acids. Germline V gives CDR1 MDHEN, CDR2 SYDVKM.

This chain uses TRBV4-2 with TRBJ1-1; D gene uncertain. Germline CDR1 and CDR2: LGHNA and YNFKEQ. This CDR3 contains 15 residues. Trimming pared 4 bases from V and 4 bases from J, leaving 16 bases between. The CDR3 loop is CASSLFASSVTEAFF. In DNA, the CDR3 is TGTGCCAGCAGCCTATTCGCGTCGTCCGTCACTGAAGCTTTCTTT.

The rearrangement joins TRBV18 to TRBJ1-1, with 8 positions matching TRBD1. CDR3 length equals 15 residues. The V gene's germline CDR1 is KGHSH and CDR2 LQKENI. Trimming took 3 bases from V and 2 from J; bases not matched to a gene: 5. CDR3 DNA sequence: TGTGCCAGCTCACCCAGACAGGGGATAAACACTGAAGCTTTCTTT. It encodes CASSPRQGINTEAFF. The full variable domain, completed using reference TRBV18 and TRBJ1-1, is NAGVMQNPRHLVRRRGQEARLRCSPMKGHSHVYWYRQLPEEGLKFMVYLQKENIIDESGMPKERFSAEFPKEGPSILRIQQVVRGDSAAYFCASSPRQGINTEAFFGQGTRLTVV.

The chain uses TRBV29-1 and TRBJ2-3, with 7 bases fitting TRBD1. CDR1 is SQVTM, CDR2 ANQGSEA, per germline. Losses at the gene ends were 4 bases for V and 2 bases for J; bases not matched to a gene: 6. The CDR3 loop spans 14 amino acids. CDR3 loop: CSVGQGLSTDTQYF. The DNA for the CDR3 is TGCAGCGTTGGACAGGGCCTCTCCACAGATACGCAGTATTTT.

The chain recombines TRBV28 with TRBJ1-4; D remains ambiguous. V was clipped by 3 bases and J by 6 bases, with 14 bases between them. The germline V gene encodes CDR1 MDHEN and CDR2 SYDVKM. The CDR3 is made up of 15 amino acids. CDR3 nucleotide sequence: TGTGCCAGCAGTTTTCTGATGACTTCTTATGAAAAACTGTTTTTT. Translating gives CASSFLMTSYEKLFF. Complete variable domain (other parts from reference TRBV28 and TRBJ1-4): DVKVTQSSRYLVKRTGEKVFLECVQDMDHENMFWYRQDPGLGLRLIYFSYDVKMKEKGDIPEGYSVSREKKERFSLILESASTNQTSMYLCASSFLMTSYEKLFFGSGTQLSVL.

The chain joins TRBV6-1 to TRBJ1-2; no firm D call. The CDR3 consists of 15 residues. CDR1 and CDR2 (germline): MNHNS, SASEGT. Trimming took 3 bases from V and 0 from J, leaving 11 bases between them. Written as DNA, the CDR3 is TGTGCCAGCAGTGAGGGGAAGAGGGCTAACTATGGCTACACCTTC. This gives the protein CASSEGKRANYGYTF.

CDR3 nucleotide sequence: TGTGCCTGGATGGCAGGGAGGAACTACGAGCAGTACTTC. Amino acids: CAWMAGRNYEQYF. This chain joins TRBV30 and TRBJ2-7; weak D call: TRBD2 (6 bases). Germline V lookup: CDR1 GTSNPN, CDR2 SVGIG (reference sequence). V dropped 4 bases and J dropped 3 bases, with 13 bases sitting between them. The CDR3 length is 13 residues. Complete variable domain (other parts from reference TRBV30 and TRBJ2-7): SQTIHQWPATLVQPVGSPLSLECTVEGTSNPNLYWYRQAAGRGLQLLFYSVGIGQISSEVPQNLSASRPQDRQFILSSKKLLLSDSGFYLCAWMAGRNYEQYFGPGTRLTVT.

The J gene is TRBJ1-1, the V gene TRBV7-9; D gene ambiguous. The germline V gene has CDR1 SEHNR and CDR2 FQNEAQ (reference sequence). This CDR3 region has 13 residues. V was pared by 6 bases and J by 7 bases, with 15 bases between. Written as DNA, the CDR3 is TGTGCCAGCAGGTCTCCTTATTCCTATGAAGCTTTCTTT. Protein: CASRSPYSYEAFF.

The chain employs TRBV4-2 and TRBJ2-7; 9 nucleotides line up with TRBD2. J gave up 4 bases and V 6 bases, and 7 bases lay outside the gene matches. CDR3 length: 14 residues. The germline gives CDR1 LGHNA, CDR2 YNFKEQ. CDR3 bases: TGTGCCAGCAGTTATAGCGGGGGCCCGTACGAGCAGTACTTC. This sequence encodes CASSYSGGPYEQYF.

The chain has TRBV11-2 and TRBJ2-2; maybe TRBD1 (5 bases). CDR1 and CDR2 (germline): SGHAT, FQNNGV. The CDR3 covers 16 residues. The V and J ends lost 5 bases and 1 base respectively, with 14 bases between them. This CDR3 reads CASSQGRSVNTGELFF. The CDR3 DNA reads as TGTGCCAGCAGCCAGGGCCGGTCCGTGAACACCGGGGAGCTGTTTTTT. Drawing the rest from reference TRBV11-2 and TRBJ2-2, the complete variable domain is EAGVAQSPRYKIIEKRQSVAFWCNPISGHATLYWYQQILGQGPKLLIQFQNNGVVDDSQLPKDRFSAERLKGVDSTLKIQPAKLEDSAVYLCASSQGRSVNTGELFFGEGSRLTVL.

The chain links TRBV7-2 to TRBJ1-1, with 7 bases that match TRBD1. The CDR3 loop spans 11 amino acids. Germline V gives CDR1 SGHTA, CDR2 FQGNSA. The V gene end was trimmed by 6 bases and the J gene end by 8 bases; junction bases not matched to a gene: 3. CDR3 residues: CASRDRTEAFF. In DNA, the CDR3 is TGTGCCAGCAGGGACAGGACAGAAGCTTTCTTT.

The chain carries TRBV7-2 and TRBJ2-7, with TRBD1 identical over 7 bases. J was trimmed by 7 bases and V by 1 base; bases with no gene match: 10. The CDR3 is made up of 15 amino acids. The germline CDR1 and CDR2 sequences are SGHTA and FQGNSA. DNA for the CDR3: TGTGCCAGCAGCTTAGGGAACAGGGGAATGGGGGAGCAGTACTTC. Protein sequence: CASSLGNRGMGEQYF.

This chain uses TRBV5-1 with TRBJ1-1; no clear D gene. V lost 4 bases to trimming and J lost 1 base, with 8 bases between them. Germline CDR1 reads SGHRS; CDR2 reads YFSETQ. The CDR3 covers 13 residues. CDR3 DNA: TGCGCCAGCAGCCCACTATGGAACACTGAAGCTTTCTTT. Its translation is CASSPLWNTEAFF.